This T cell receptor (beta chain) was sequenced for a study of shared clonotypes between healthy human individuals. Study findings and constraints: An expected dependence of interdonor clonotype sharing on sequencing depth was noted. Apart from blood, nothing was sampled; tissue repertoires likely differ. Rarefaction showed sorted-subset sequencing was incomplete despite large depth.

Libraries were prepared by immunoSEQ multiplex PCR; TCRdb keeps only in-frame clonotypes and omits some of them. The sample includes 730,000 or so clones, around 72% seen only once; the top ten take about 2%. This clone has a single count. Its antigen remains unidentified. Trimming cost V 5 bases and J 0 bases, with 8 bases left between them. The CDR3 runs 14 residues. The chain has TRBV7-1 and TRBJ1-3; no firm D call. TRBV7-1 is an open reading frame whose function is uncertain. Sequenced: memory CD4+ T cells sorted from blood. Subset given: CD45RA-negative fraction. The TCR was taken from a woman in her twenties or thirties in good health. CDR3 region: CASSPYISGNTIYF. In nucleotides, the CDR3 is TGTGCCAGCAGCCCTTACATCTCTGGAAACACCATATATTTT.